The 11 T cell receptor beta chains below all came from one sample that was sequenced in a study of CD4 T cells in relation to SARS-CoV-2 and coronaviruses (dated by TCRdb to the early 2020s). Receptor amplification or capture employed the immunoSEQ multiplex PCR assay. TCRdb holds this immuneACCESS table with in-frame rearrangements only. Some clones are missing; in checked studies, unresolved V genes explain under half, and the rest has no known cause. Recorded for this sample are 30,000 to 45,000 clones; around 89% of them occurred a single time. The ten largest clones capture 9.2% of the sample. The sample consisted of memory CD4+ T cells from PBMCs. According to the study, the label for this sample's cell subset or site signals: memory (non-naive) CD4+ T cells. The receptors were sampled from an adult with COVID-19.

A single count supports this clone. This chain uses TRBV2 with TRBJ2-1; 13 nucleotides align to TRBD2. In germline, CDR1 is SNHLY, CDR2 FYNNEI. V lost 6 bases to trimming and J lost 6 bases; unmatched junction nucleotides: 5. The CDR3 is 15 residues long. The CDR3 spells CASRATSGGPNEQFF. CDR3 in DNA: TGTGCCAGCAGGGCGACTAGCGGGGGGCCCAATGAGCAGTTCTTC.

The chain joins TRBV15 to TRBJ2-6; TRBD1 agrees at 9 bases. Trimming at V came to 8 bases and at J to 0 bases, leaving 2 bases not matched to a gene. The CDR3 contains 15 residues. Germline lookup yields CDR1 LNHNV and CDR2 YYDKDF (reference sequence). The CDR3 DNA sequence: TGTGCCACCCGACAGGGGGACTCTGGGGCCAACGTCCTGACTTTC. Encoded protein: CATRQGDSGANVLTF. Filled out from reference TRBV15 and TRBJ2-6, the complete variable domain reads DAMVIQNPRYQVTQFGKPVTLSCSQTLNHNVMYWYQQKSSQAPKLLFHYYDKDFNNEADTPDNFQSRRPNTSFCFLDIRSPGLGDTAMYLCATRQGDSGANVLTFGAGSRLTVL.

This clone was observed a handful of times. The J gene is TRBJ1-3, the V gene TRBV5-4; D is unclear. Trimming took off 5 bases at V and 3 bases at J, with 12 bases between the two ends. Germline loops: CDR1 SGHNT, CDR2 YYREEE (reference sequence). The length of the CDR3 is 14 residues. Here the CDR3 reads CASRPKPGGNTIYF. For the CDR3, the DNA is TGTGCCAGCAGACCTAAGCCAGGTGGAAACACCATATATTTT.

This chain links TRBV27 with TRBJ1-4; a weak D match, TRBD1 (6 bases). Trimming pared 6 bases from V and 1 base from J, leaving 21 bases between. Germline CDR1 reads MNHEY; CDR2 reads SMNVEV (reference sequence). The CDR3 loop spans 18 amino acids. Written as DNA, the CDR3 is TGTGCCAGCAGCCAAGGGGGGTGGGGGGCTCAAACTAATGAAAAACTGTTTTTT. Translated: CASSQGGWGAQTNEKLFF.

This clone was seen only once. This chain links TRBV4-2 with TRBJ1-1, with D perhaps matching TRBD1 (5 bases). Germline CDR1 reads LGHNA; CDR2 reads YNFKEQ. V was shortened by 2 bases and J by 10 bases, with 14 bases between the two germline ends. The CDR3 length is 13 residues. The CDR3 DNA sequence: TGTGCCAGCAGCCAACCGGGGGTGGATGGAGCTTTCTTT. Translated, it gives CASSQPGVDGAFF.

The rearrangement uses TRBV11-2 and TRBJ2-1; 15 bases match TRBD2. Unmatched junction bases numbered 5, after V lost 0 bases and J lost 14 bases. This CDR3 spans 15 amino acids. Germline V gives CDR1 SGHAT, CDR2 FQNNGV. The CDR3 reads CASSLERTSGGAKFF. Written as DNA, the CDR3 is TGTGCCAGCAGCTTAGAGAGGACTAGCGGGGGGGCCAAGTTCTTC. Drawing the rest from reference TRBV11-2 and TRBJ2-1, the complete variable domain is EAGVAQSPRYKIIEKRQSVAFWCNPISGHATLYWYQQILGQGPKLLIQFQNNGVVDDSQLPKDRFSAERLKGVDSTLKIQPAKLEDSAVYLCASSLERTSGGAKFFGPGTRLTVL.

This clone was recorded once. This chain connects TRBV3-1 (or the pseudogene TRBV3-2) to TRBJ1-2; D gene uncertain. With 6 bases removed from V and 8 bases from J, the gap between germline ends came to 25 bases. This CDR3 contains 16 residues. Germline CDR1 reads LGHDT; CDR2 reads YNNKEL (reference sequence). As DNA, the CDR3 is TGTGCCAGCAGTCCCGTTAGACTCGCACCAAAACGGGGCTACACCTTC. Protein sequence: CASSPVRLAPKRGYTF.

The genes are TRBV7-2 and TRBJ2-3, with TRBD2 matching over 7 bases. The V gene's germline CDR1 is SGHTA and CDR2 FQGNSA. With 0 bases clipped from V and 0 bases from J, the junction kept 0 bases outside the gene matches. The CDR3 contains 15 residues. The CDR3 region has the DNA TGTGCCAGCAGCTTAGCTAGCGGGAGCACAGATACGCAGTATTTT. Its protein product is CASSLASGSTDTQYF.

The chain carries TRBV19 and TRBJ1-5; 7 nucleotides line up with TRBD1. Germline V CDR1 and CDR2: LNHDA, SQIVND (reference sequence). After removal of 6 bases from V and 4 bases from J, the junction contained 9 bases not matched to a gene. The CDR3 has 15 residues. The CDR3, as DNA: TGTGCCAGTAGCCCCCAGCAGGGGGGAAATCAGCCCCAGCATTTT. Amino acids: CASSPQQGGNQPQHF.

This chain's CDR3 is CASSPPGQTDIQYF. Written as DNA, the CDR3 is TGTGCCAGCAGTCCTCCGGGACAAACAGATATTCAGTACTTC. The chain combines TRBV11-3 with TRBJ2-7, with D possibly matching TRBD1 (6 bases). V was cut by 6 bases and J by 10 bases, with 22 bases left in between. This CDR3 spans 14 amino acids. Germline CDR1 reads SGHNT; CDR2 reads YENEEA. The complete variable domain, with remaining parts taken from reference TRBV11-3 and TRBJ2-7, reads EAGVVQSPRYKIIEKKQPVAFWCNPISGHNTLYWYLQNLGQGPELLIRYENEEAVDDSQLPKDRFSAERLKGVDSTLKIQPAELGDSAVYLCASSPPGQTDIQYFGPGTRLTVT.

This sequence joins TRBV4-3 and TRBJ2-1; TRBD2 aligns across 9 bases. This CDR3 is 17 amino acids long. V gave up 1 base and J gave up 5 bases; unmatched junction bases: 9. Germline V gene data show CDR1 as LGHNA and CDR2 as YSLEER. CDR3 DNA sequence: TGCGCCAGCAGCCAAGCGGTCCAGACTAGCGGTAACAATGAGCAGTTCTTC. This translates into CASSQAVQTSGNNEQFF.